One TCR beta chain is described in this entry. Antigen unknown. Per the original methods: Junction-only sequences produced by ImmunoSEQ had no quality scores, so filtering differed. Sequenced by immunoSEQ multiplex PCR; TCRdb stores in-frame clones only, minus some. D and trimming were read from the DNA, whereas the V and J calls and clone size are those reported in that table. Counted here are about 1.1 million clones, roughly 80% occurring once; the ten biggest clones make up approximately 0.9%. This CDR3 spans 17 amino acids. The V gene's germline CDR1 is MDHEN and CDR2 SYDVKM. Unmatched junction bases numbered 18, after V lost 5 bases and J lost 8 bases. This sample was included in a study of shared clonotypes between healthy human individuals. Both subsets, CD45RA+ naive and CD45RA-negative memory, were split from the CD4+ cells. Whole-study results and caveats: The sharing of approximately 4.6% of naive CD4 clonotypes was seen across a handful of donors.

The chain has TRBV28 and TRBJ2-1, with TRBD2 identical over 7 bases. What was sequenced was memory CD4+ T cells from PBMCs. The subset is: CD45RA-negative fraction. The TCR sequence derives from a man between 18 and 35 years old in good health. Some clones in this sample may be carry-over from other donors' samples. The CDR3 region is CASSPGGSRTVVDEQFF. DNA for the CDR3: TGTGCCAGCAGTCCCGGGGGGAGTAGAACTGTGGTAGATGAGCAGTTCTTC.